The 19 T cell receptor beta chains in this list originate from one sample, sequenced in a study of blood T cells in healthy people across ages. The use of a sample-barcoded 5' primer and a J-beta primer mix characterized a second PCR of about 7 to 12 cycles. TCRdb fed the 5' RACE reads into MiXCR, producing one record per CDR3 protein. Here the sample spans approximately 1.5 million distinct CDR3 sequences, approximately 43% being singletons. Sequenced material: blood. The receptors stem from a woman aged 18-29 years in good health.

The rearrangement joins TRBV15 to TRBJ2-3; 7 bases are shared with TRBD2. This CDR3 is 15 amino acids long. The germline CDR1 and CDR2 sequences are LNHNV and YYDKDF (reference sequence). V lost 5 bases, J lost 6 bases, and 11 bases stayed unmatched. CDR3 in DNA: TGTGCCACCAGCCAGCGGACTAGAATTGTGGATACGCAGTATTTT. Its translation: CATSQRTRIVDTQYF.

DNA for the CDR3: TGCGCCAGCAGCCGGCGGGAGTACTCCTACAATGAGCAGTTCTTC. Amino acids: CASSRREYSYNEQFF. The gene calls are TRBV5-1 and TRBJ2-1, with 7 bases fitting TRBD2. CDR1 is SGHRS, CDR2 YFSETQ, per germline. Trimming cost V 4 bases and J 0 bases; bases outside gene matches: 4. The CDR3 covers 15 residues.

This clonotype occurred a few times. The chain combines TRBV20-1 with TRBJ2-3, with 8 bases aligning to TRBD2. Germline V gives CDR1 DFQATT, CDR2 SNEGSKA (reference sequence). The CDR3 is 16 residues long. After removal of 5 bases from V and 0 bases from J, the junction contained 10 bases not matched to a gene. CDR3 bases: TGCAGTGCTCAGGCTGGGCTAGCGGGCAGCACAGATACGCAGTATTTT. It encodes CSAQAGLAGSTDTQYF.

V is TRBV12-3 or TRBV12-4 and J is TRBJ1-5; the D is unclear. Trimming stripped 1 base from V and 5 bases from J, with 12 bases between. The CDR3 totals 15 residues. CDR3 protein: CASSLVGRGDQPQHF. CDR3 DNA: TGTGCCAGCAGTTTAGTCGGACGGGGAGATCAGCCCCAGCATTTT.

CDR3 protein: CASILQGAISTDTQYF. The CDR3 DNA reads as TGTGCCAGCATTCTACAGGGGGCAATAAGCACAGATACGCAGTATTTT. This chain links TRBV12-3 or TRBV12-4 with TRBJ2-3, with TRBD1 matching 9 bases. CDR3 size: 16 residues. V dropped 7 bases and J dropped 0; count of bases not matched to a gene: 8.

This clonotype was seen more than once but under ten times. The genes are TRBV6-1 and TRBJ1-2; no reliable D call. The CDR3 has 12 amino acids. CDR1 and CDR2 (germline): MNHNS, SASEGT. Deletions cut 2 bases from V and 3 bases from J, with 4 bases between. CDR3 nucleotide sequence: TGTGCCAGCAGTGAACTTGACTATGGCTACACCTTC. Protein sequence: CASSELDYGYTF.

This clonotype was picked up a small number of times. The junction does not match germline at one end; this may be a read error. The chain carries TRBV9 and TRBJ2-3; 8 nucleotides line up with TRBD1. There are 16 residues in the CDR3. Germline CDR1 and CDR2: SGDLS and YYNGEE. The DNA for the CDR3 is TGTGCTAGCAGCGTAGATGGACAGGGTAAAGCAGATACGCAGTATTTT. Protein sequence: CASSVDGQGKADTQYF. The complete variable domain, with remaining parts taken from reference TRBV9 and TRBJ2-3, reads DSGVTQTPKHLITATGQRVTLRCSPRSGDLSVYWYQQSLDQGLQFLIQYYNGEERAKGNILERFSAQQFPDLHSELNLSSLELGDSALYFCASSVDGQGKADTQYFGPGTRLTVL.

This clonotype was counted between two and nine times. The chain combines TRBV5-1 with TRBJ1-2, with 8 bases lining up with TRBD1. The CDR3 spans 14 residues. Losses at the gene ends were 4 bases for V and 3 bases for J; bases not matched to a gene: 5. The germline gives CDR1 SGHRS, CDR2 YFSETQ. CDR3 loop: CASSIQGADYGYTF. CDR3 bases: TGCGCCAGCAGCATTCAGGGGGCAGACTATGGCTACACCTTC.

J is TRBJ2-5 and V is TRBV5-1; unclear D gene. V lost 4 bases and J 3 bases, leaving 13 bases between the germline ends. This CDR3 contains 14 residues. Per the germline V gene, CDR1 is SGHRS and CDR2 is YFSETQ. CDR3 nucleotides: TGCGCCAGCAGCAACCCCGTAGGAAAAGAGACCCAGTACTTC. This sequence encodes CASSNPVGKETQYF.

The CDR3: CASLLPRGLGTGELFF. CDR3 in DNA: TGTGCCAGCTTACTGCCGAGGGGTTTAGGTACCGGGGAGCTGTTTTTT. The V gene is TRBV12-3 or TRBV12-4, the J gene TRBJ2-2, with D perhaps assigned TRBD1 or TRBD2 (5 bases each). The ends were cut back, 8 bases at V and 5 bases at J, with 21 bases in the middle. The CDR3 extends over 16 amino acids.

This clonotype was counted a few times. The chain employs TRBV6-5 and TRBJ1-5, with TRBD1 as a possible D gene (5 bases). Trimming shortened V by 3 bases and J by 6 bases, and 12 bases separated the two germline ends. CDR1 MNHEY and CDR2 SVGAGI come from the germline V gene. CDR3 size: 14 residues. The CDR3 coding sequence is TGTGCCAGCAGTTATGGCGGGGGAAGTCAGCCCCAGCATTTT. It encodes CASSYGGGSQPQHF.

V and J are TRBV12-3 or TRBV12-4 and TRBJ2-5, with 9 bases matching TRBD2. The V gene end was trimmed by 3 bases and the J gene end by 11 bases; junction bases not matched to a gene: 13. The CDR3 sequence is 15 residues long. CDR3 amino acids: CASSFYTTSGNEQYF. CDR3 nucleotides: TGTGCCAGCAGTTTTTATACGACTAGCGGTAATGAGCAGTACTTC.

This clonotype appeared a few times. J is TRBJ2-1 and V is TRBV7-9, with a possible D match to TRBD1 (6 bases). The CDR3 totals 13 residues. From germline, CDR1 is SEHNR and CDR2 FQNEAQ (reference sequence). The CDR3 nucleotides read TGTGCTACAGGGTACGGCTCCTACAATGAGCAGTTCTTC. Encoded protein: CATGYGSYNEQFF. Combining the CDR3 with reference TRBV7-9 and TRBJ2-1 gives the whole variable domain DTGVSQNPRHKITKRGQNVTFRCDPISEHNRLYWYRQTLGQGPEFLTYFQNEAQLEKSRLLSDRFSAERPKGSFSTLEIQRTEQGDSAMYLCATGYGSYNEQFFGPGTRLTVL.

The chain employs TRBV10-3 and TRBJ2-5; TRBD2 aligns across 11 bases. Germline trimming cut 2 bases from V and 11 bases from J; bases unmatched to any gene: 10. This CDR3 is 15 amino acids long. CDR1 and CDR2 from the germline V gene are ENHRY and SYGVKD. CDR3 DNA sequence: TGTGCCATCAGTGAGGGGGCTAGCGGGAGGTCTGAGCAGTACTTC. The encoded protein is CAISEGASGRSEQYF.

CDR3 region: CASSFRTAMNTEAFF. As DNA, the CDR3 is TGTGCCAGCAGCTTCCGGACGGCGATGAACACTGAAGCTTTCTTT. This chain uses TRBV7-2 with TRBJ1-1; D unclear. Trimming took off 3 bases at V and 0 bases at J, with 11 bases between the two ends. CDR1 and CDR2 from the germline V gene are SGHTA and FQGNSA. This CDR3 has 15 residues.

CDR3 amino acids: CSAYLDYWNTEAFF. The DNA of the CDR3 is TGCAGTGCCTACCTGGACTATTGGAACACTGAAGCTTTCTTT. The chain employs TRBV20-1 and TRBJ1-1; the D is unclear. Germline V gives CDR1 DFQATT, CDR2 SNEGSKA (reference sequence). Trimming took off 6 bases at V and 1 base at J, with 15 bases between the two ends. CDR3 length: 14 residues.

The rearrangement links TRBV27 to TRBJ1-1; D is perhaps TRBD1 (6 bases). The CDR3 is 14 amino acids. V gave up 6 bases and J gave up 1 base, with 12 bases separating them. CDR1 is MNHEY and CDR2 is SMNVEV in the germline V gene (reference sequence). CDR3 nucleotides: TGTGCCAGCAGGCTCTGGGGGCCGAACACTGAAGCTTTCTTT. It codes for CASRLWGPNTEAFF.

This clonotype has a count of ten or more. The J gene is TRBJ2-5, the V gene TRBV5-1; 15 bases match TRBD2. The CDR3 has 16 amino acids. Trimming cost V 3 bases and J 4 bases; bases outside gene matches: 4. Looked up from germline, CDR1 is SGHRS and CDR2 is YFSETQ. CDR3 sequence: CASSSGLAGGRETQYF. Written as DNA, the CDR3 is TGCGCCAGCAGCTCGGGACTAGCGGGGGGTAGAGAGACCCAGTACTTC.

A few counts support this clonotype. The rearrangement joins TRBV6-1 to TRBJ1-2, with D uncertain. The CDR3 loop spans 13 amino acids. Trimming stripped 6 bases from V and 3 bases from J, with 11 bases between. CDR1 and CDR2 (germline): MNHNS, SASEGT. The CDR3 DNA reads as TGTGCCAGCAGCCCGAACAGTTACTATGGCTACACCTTC. This codes for CASSPNSYYGYTF.